This entry lists 25 T cell receptor beta chains sequenced from one sample in a study of blood T cell repertoires in COVID-19 (dated by TCRdb to the early 2020s). Library prep was done by the immunoSEQ multiplex PCR assay. Held by TCRdb, this immuneACCESS table contains in-frame sequences only and omits some clones. Under half of the omission traces to an unresolved V gene where checked; the cause of the rest is unknown. Within this sample are fewer than 200,000 clones, with around four fifths of them counted one time only. The ten largest clones take up nearly 4.5% of the sample. Sequencing used PBMCs or T cells enriched from blood (not recorded which). The receptors shown here come from a woman aged 45-59 years who had recovered from COVID-19.

The chain carries TRBV5-6 and TRBJ2-5; the D gene is possibly TRBD2 (5 bases). V lost 0 bases and J 1 base, leaving 10 bases between the germline ends. CDR3 length: 15 amino acids. Germline-derived CDR1 and CDR2 are SGHDT and YYEEEE. The CDR3 sequence is CASSLGQTIQETQYF. CDR3 in DNA: TGTGCCAGCAGCTTGGGCCAGACTATCCAAGAGACCCAGTACTTC. The full variable domain, its missing parts supplied by reference TRBV5-6 and TRBJ2-5, is DAGVTQSPTHLIKTRGQQVTLRCSPKSGHDTVSWYQQALGQGPQFIFQYYEEEERQRGNFPDRFSGHQFPNYSSELNVNALLLGDSALYLCASSLGQTIQETQYFGPGTRLLVL.

J is TRBJ1-2 and V is TRBV12-3 or TRBV12-4, with 7 bases lining up with TRBD1. There are 12 residues in the CDR3. With 7 bases clipped from V and 14 bases from J, the junction kept 13 bases outside the gene matches. CDR3 loop: CASTRQGWGKTF. CDR3 coding DNA: TGTGCCAGCACCAGACAGGGTTGGGGCAAAACCTTC.

About this clone itself: This same CDR3 is encoded by further DNA sequences in the sample. The V gene is TRBV3-1 (or the pseudogene TRBV3-2), the J gene TRBJ1-1; unclear D gene. The V and J ends lost 1 base and 4 bases respectively, with 4 bases between them. The CDR3 length is 12 residues. Germline lookup yields CDR1 LGHDT and CDR2 YNNKEL (reference sequence). Here the CDR3 reads CASSQVATEAFF. The CDR3 DNA is TGTGCCAGCAGCCAAGTGGCCACTGAAGCTTTCTTT.

The rearrangement joins TRBV15 to TRBJ1-6, with 7 bases aligning to TRBD1. There are 17 residues in the CDR3. In germline, CDR1 is LNHNV, CDR2 YYDKDF (reference sequence). V gave up 1 base and J gave up 5 bases; unmatched junction bases: 8. The CDR3, as DNA: TGTGCCACCAGCAGAGTTACGGGGACAGAAGATAATTCACCCCTCCACTTT. Protein product: CATSRVTGTEDNSPLHF.

The chain recombines TRBV3-1 (or the pseudogene TRBV3-2) with TRBJ1-2; TRBD1 aligns across 7 bases. Trimming took 0 bases from V and 4 from J; bases not matched to a gene: 8. The germline V gene encodes CDR1 LGHDT and CDR2 YNNKEL (reference sequence). The CDR3 spans 16 residues. CDR3 region: CASSQDRKGGIYGYTF. As DNA, the CDR3 is TGTGCCAGCAGCCAAGATAGAAAAGGGGGCATCTATGGCTACACCTTC.

The chain uses TRBV28 and TRBJ1-1, with 7 bases lining up with TRBD1. The CDR3 loop spans 15 amino acids. Germline CDR1 and CDR2: MDHEN and SYDVKM. With 4 bases clipped from V and 5 bases from J, the junction kept 10 bases outside the gene matches. CDR3 region: CASSSIGTAPTEAFF. The CDR3 DNA is TGTGCCAGCAGTTCCATCGGGACAGCCCCAACTGAAGCTTTCTTT.

J is TRBJ1-1 and V is TRBV5-1; maybe TRBD1 (5 bases). The CDR3 totals 16 residues. V was clipped by 1 base and J by 6 bases, with 19 bases between them. Germline-derived CDR1 and CDR2 are SGHRS and YFSETQ. The CDR3 protein is CASSLSDFGGGPEAFF. For the CDR3, the DNA is TGCGCCAGCAGCTTGTCGGATTTCGGGGGAGGGCCTGAAGCTTTCTTT. The full variable domain, its missing parts supplied by reference TRBV5-1 and TRBJ1-1, is KAGVTQTPRYLIKTRGQQVTLSCSPISGHRSVSWYQQTPGQGLQFLFEYFSETQRNKGNFPGRFSGRQFSNSRSEMNVSTLELGDSALYLCASSLSDFGGGPEAFFGQGTRLTVV.

V is TRBV19 and J is TRBJ1-2, with D perhaps matching TRBD1 (6 bases). Trimming left V 10 bases short and J 3 bases short, with 21 bases between. From germline, CDR1 is LNHDA and CDR2 SQIVND (reference sequence). The CDR3 has 15 residues. The DNA of the CDR3 is TGTGCCACCTCCGACAAGACACAGGGCGACTATGGCTACACCTTC. This codes for CATSDKTQGDYGYTF. The whole variable domain, remainder taken from reference TRBV19 and TRBJ1-2, is DGGITQSPKYLFRKEGQNVTLSCEQNLNHDAMYWYRQDPGQGLRLIYYSQIVNDFQKGDIAEGYSVSREKKESFPLTVTSAQKNPTAFYLCATSDKTQGDYGYTFGSGTRLTVV.

This clone was seen just once. Additional DNA sequences in this sample encode the identical CDR3. The chain couples TRBV9 to TRBJ2-3; perhaps TRBD2 as D (7 bases). This CDR3 region has 14 residues. V lost 3 bases and J lost 6, with 14 bases in between. Germline V CDR1 and CDR2: SGDLS, YYNGEE. This CDR3 is CASSAGGGPDTQYF. CDR3 bases: TGTGCCAGCAGCGCGGGCGGGGGCCCCGATACGCAGTATTTT.

This chain links TRBV2 with TRBJ2-1; D possibly corresponds to TRBD1 (5 bases). CDR1 is SNHLY and CDR2 is FYNNEI in the germline V gene. Trimming cost V 7 bases and J 0 bases, with 16 bases left between them. The CDR3 has 16 amino acids. The CDR3 here is CASIQTQGISYNEQFF. CDR3 bases: TGTGCCAGCATACAGACTCAGGGAATCTCCTACAATGAGCAGTTCTTC.

This chain connects TRBV4-2 to TRBJ1-2; 7 nucleotides agree with TRBD1. V lost 0 bases and J lost 8; bases outside the gene matches: 15. Germline V gives CDR1 LGHNA, CDR2 YNFKEQ. The CDR3 length is 17 residues. In DNA form, the CDR3 reads TGTGCCAGCAGCCAAGATCGGCAACGGGGGACAGCAGGAGGCTACACCTTC. Translation: CASSQDRQRGTAGGYTF.

This clone appeared a single time. The chain uses TRBV27 and TRBJ1-5; D remains ambiguous. V lost 9 bases and J 3 bases, leaving 15 bases between the germline ends. CDR3 length: 14 residues. Germline V gene sequence: CDR1 MNHEY, CDR2 SMNVEV (reference sequence). The CDR3 loop reads CASSGRVDNQPQHF. CDR3 nucleotides: TGTGCCAGTAGCGGTAGGGTCGACAATCAGCCCCAGCATTTT.

V gene TRBV29-1 combines with J gene TRBJ2-1; D perhaps matches TRBD2 (6 bases). Trimming left V 6 bases short and J 10 bases short, with 13 bases between. Germline CDR1 and CDR2: SQVTM and ANQGSEA. The CDR3 is 11 residues long. CDR3 sequence reads: CSVATSLEQFF. The CDR3 DNA sequence: TGCAGCGTCGCCACTAGCTTAGAGCAGTTCTTC.

CDR3 bases: TGTGCCAGCAGTGAAGTGACAGGGGACACTGAAGCTTTCTTT. It translates to CASSEVTGDTEAFF. The chain uses TRBV2 and TRBJ1-1; 8 bases fit TRBD1. CDR3 length: 14 residues. V lost 1 base, J lost 3 bases, and 1 base stayed unmatched. The germline V gene has CDR1 SNHLY and CDR2 FYNNEI. The whole variable domain, filled in from reference TRBV2 and TRBJ1-1, reads EPEVTQTPSHQVTQMGQEVILRCVPISNHLYFYWYRQILGQKVEFLVSFYNNEISEKSEIFDDQFSVERPDGSNFTLKIRSTKLEDSAMYFCASSEVTGDTEAFFGQGTRLTVV.

The CDR3, as DNA: TGTGCCAGCAGCACGGACAGGGATTATGGCTACACCTTC. This encodes CASSTDRDYGYTF. The chain links TRBV7-8 to TRBJ1-2, with TRBD1 identical over 8 bases. Trimming cost V 5 bases and J 5 bases; bases outside gene matches: 4. CDR1 and CDR2 from the germline V gene are SGHVS and FQNEAQ. This CDR3 spans 13 amino acids.

The V gene is TRBV24-1, the J gene TRBJ1-2; weak D call: TRBD1 (5 bases). V lost 3 bases, J lost 4 bases, and 11 bases lay in between. Germline V gives CDR1 KGHDR, CDR2 SFDVKD. This CDR3 region has 14 residues. In nucleotides, the CDR3 is TGTGCCACCAGTGATCCCGCGGGGGGCTATGGCTACACCTTC. As protein: CATSDPAGGYGYTF.

V gene TRBV20-1 combines with J gene TRBJ1-1, with D possibly being TRBD1 (6 bases). Germline assignment: CDR1 DFQATT and CDR2 SNEGSKA (reference sequence). The CDR3 spans 11 residues. V gave up 5 bases and J gave up 10 bases, with 14 bases separating them. DNA for the CDR3: TGCAGTGCTGAGTCACAGGGAGCAGCTTTCTTT. Its translation is CSAESQGAAFF.

The chain couples TRBV21-1 to TRBJ1-2; the DNA was not used to check the table's D call, TRBD1. TRBV21-1 is classified as a pseudogene. This CDR3 spans 18 amino acids. This CDR3 reads CASSKGGNRGGANYGYTF. CDR3 coding DNA: TGTGCCAGCAGCAAAGGAGGTAACAGGGGGGGAGCTAACTATGGCTACACCTTC.

V and J are TRBV4-3 and TRBJ1-6, with 10 bases matching TRBD1. From germline, CDR1 is LGHNA and CDR2 YSLEER. There are 17 residues in the CDR3. Trimming took 4 bases from V and 3 from J; bases not matched to a gene: 6. CDR3: CASSRGDRGFYNSPLHF. The CDR3 DNA reads as TGCGCCAGCAGCCGCGGGGACAGGGGCTTCTATAATTCACCCCTCCACTTT.

The chain has TRBV5-5 and TRBJ1-3; 9 bases agree with TRBD1. The CDR3 runs to 17 residues. The germline V gene has CDR1 SGHKS and CDR2 YYEKEE (reference sequence). The V gene end was trimmed by 2 bases and the J gene end by 4 bases; junction bases not matched to a gene: 10. The CDR3 DNA is TGTGCCAGCAGCTTATTAATTACAGGGGGCGCGGGAAACACCATATATTTT. Encoded protein: CASSLLITGGAGNTIYF.

The V and J genes are TRBV11-3 and TRBJ2-1; weak D call: TRBD2 (6 bases). V was clipped by 4 bases and J by 8 bases, with 21 bases between them. The CDR3 has 16 amino acids. CDR1 and CDR2 (germline): SGHNT, YENEEA. The CDR3 reads CASSSDSGLNGYEQFF. The CDR3 bases are TGTGCCAGCAGCTCCGATAGCGGCCTTAACGGGTATGAGCAGTTCTTC.

The rearrangement joins TRBV7-2 to TRBJ2-7, with D perhaps TRBD2 (5 bases). The CDR3 loop spans 15 amino acids. V dropped 1 base and J dropped 3 bases, with 13 bases sitting between them. In germline, CDR1 is SGHTA, CDR2 FQGNSA. CDR3: CASSLDGLRVYEQYV. The CDR3 region has the DNA TGTGCCAGCAGCTTAGACGGTCTGCGGGTCTACGAGCAGTACGTC.

This clone was seen a single time. The chain couples TRBV15 to TRBJ1-1, with a tentative D call TRBD1 (5 bases). The CDR3 runs to 13 residues. The germline gives CDR1 LNHNV, CDR2 YYDKDF (reference sequence). The V gene lost 0 bases and the J gene lost 7 bases, with 9 bases spanning the gap. The CDR3 loop is CATSRDRGGEAFF. The CDR3 DNA follows: TGTGCCACCAGCAGAGATCGCGGGGGTGAAGCTTTCTTT. Full variable domain (remainder filled in from reference TRBV15 and TRBJ1-1): DAMVIQNPRYQVTQFGKPVTLSCSQTLNHNVMYWYQQKSSQAPKLLFHYYDKDFNNEADTPDNFQSRRPNTSFCFLDIRSPGLGDTAMYLCATSRDRGGEAFFGQGTRLTVV.

The count of this clone is one. J is TRBJ1-2 and V is TRBV6-2 or TRBV6-3; unclear D gene. V dropped 0 bases and J dropped 8 bases, with 19 bases sitting between them. Germline CDR1 reads MNHEY; CDR2 reads SVGEGT. This CDR3 is built from 16 residues. CDR3 in DNA: TGTGCCAGCAGTTACTCCCCGGGGTTCCTGCTAAGGGGCTACACCTTC. Protein: CASSYSPGFLLRGYTF.

V and J are TRBV5-4 and TRBJ2-3; unclear D gene. Trimming took 2 bases from V and 6 from J, leaving 4 bases between them. In germline, CDR1 is SGHNT, CDR2 YYREEE (reference sequence). The CDR3 totals 11 residues. CDR3 in DNA: TGTGCCAGCAGCTTAGCGGATACGCAGTATTTT. Protein sequence: CASSLADTQYF. The whole variable domain, remainder taken from reference TRBV5-4 and TRBJ2-3, is ETGVTQSPTHLIKTRGQQVTLRCSSQSGHNTVSWYQQALGQGPQFIFQYYREEENGRGNFPPRFSGLQFPNYSSELNVNALELDDSALYLCASSLADTQYFGPGTRLTVL.